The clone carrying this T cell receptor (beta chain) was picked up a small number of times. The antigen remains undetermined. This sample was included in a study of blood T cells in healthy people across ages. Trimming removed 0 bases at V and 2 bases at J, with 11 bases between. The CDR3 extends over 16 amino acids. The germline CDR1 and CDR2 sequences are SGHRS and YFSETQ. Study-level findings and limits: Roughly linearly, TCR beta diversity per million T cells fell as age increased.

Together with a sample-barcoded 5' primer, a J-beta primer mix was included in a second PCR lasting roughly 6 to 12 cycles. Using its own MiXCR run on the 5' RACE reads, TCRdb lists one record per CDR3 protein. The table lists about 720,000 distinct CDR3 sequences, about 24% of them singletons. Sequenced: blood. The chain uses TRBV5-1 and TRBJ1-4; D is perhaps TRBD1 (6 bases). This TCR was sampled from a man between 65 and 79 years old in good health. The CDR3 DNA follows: TGCGCCAGCAGCTTGGATGGGGGGGCGACTAATGAAAAACTGTTTTTT. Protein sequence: CASSLDGGATNEKLFF.